The next 12 T cell receptor beta chains were all read from a single sample in a study of cytomegalovirus exposure and HLA in healthy donors. Use of 60 Vbeta and 13 Jbeta primers characterized the PCR. Generated by immunoSEQ multiplex PCR, the TCRdb table keeps only in-frame clones and is missing some. This sample carries about 110,000 clones, under 80% of them seen once, and the ten largest clones take around 13%. Sequencing used PBMCs. The receptors stem from a woman between 40 and 55 years old in good health and CMV-seropositive.

V usage is TRBV7-2 and J usage is TRBJ1-2; no firm D call. Germline CDR1 and CDR2: SGHTA and FQGNSA. V was clipped by 6 bases and J by 0 bases, with 8 bases between them. This CDR3 is 13 amino acids long. The CDR3 DNA is TGTGCCAGCAGTCTCCCCTCTAACTATGGCTACACCTTC. Its protein product is CASSLPSNYGYTF.

The chain links TRBV27 to TRBJ1-6, with D maybe TRBD1 (6 bases). The CDR3 is 14 residues long. V was shortened by 9 bases and J by 7 bases, with 16 bases between the two germline ends. Germline loops: CDR1 MNHEY, CDR2 SMNVEV (reference sequence). CDR3 amino acids: CARPGHPANSPLHF. The CDR3, as DNA: TGTGCCAGGCCGGGACACCCAGCGAATTCACCCCTCCACTTT.

This chain connects TRBV5-1 to TRBJ2-5; 8 bases map to TRBD1. The CDR3 loop spans 16 amino acids. Trimming took 0 bases from V and 3 from J; bases not matched to a gene: 7. Per germline, CDR1 SGHRS and CDR2 YFSETQ. The CDR3 nucleotides read TGCGCCAGCAGCTTGGCGGCAGGGGGCCTCAAAGAGACCCAGTACTTC. It is translated as CASSLAAGGLKETQYF. The full variable domain, with the rest looked up from reference TRBV5-1 and TRBJ2-5, is KAGVTQTPRYLIKTRGQQVTLSCSPISGHRSVSWYQQTPGQGLQFLFEYFSETQRNKGNFPGRFSGRQFSNSRSEMNVSTLELGDSALYLCASSLAAGGLKETQYFGPGTRLLVL.

The rearrangement uses TRBV2 and TRBJ2-2; TRBD2 might be the D (5 bases). The CDR3 extends over 12 amino acids. The germline gives CDR1 SNHLY, CDR2 FYNNEI. Deletions cut 6 bases from V and 4 bases from J, with 6 bases between. CDR3 DNA sequence: TGTGCCAGCAGACTAGTCACCGGGGAGCTGTTTTTT. Translating gives CASRLVTGELFF.

The chain joins TRBV19 to TRBJ1-5; D is ambiguous. The CDR3 has 15 residues. Germline V gene data show CDR1 as LNHDA and CDR2 as SQIVND (reference sequence). V shed 3 bases and J shed 0 bases, with 9 bases lying between them. CDR3 region: CASSMGRSSNQPQHF. In DNA, the CDR3 is TGTGCCAGTAGTATGGGCCGATCTAGCAATCAGCCCCAGCATTTT.

J is TRBJ1-1 and V is TRBV6-6; tentatively, D is TRBD1 (6 bases). The CDR3 covers 12 residues. Looked up from germline, CDR1 is MNHNY and CDR2 is SVGAGI (reference sequence). Trimming pared 7 bases from V and 4 bases from J, leaving 10 bases between. In DNA, the CDR3 is TGTGCCAGCAACAGGGTAAGCACTGAAGCTTTCTTT. Encoded protein: CASNRVSTEAFF.

This chain uses TRBV18 with TRBJ1-4, with 7 bases matching TRBD1. The CDR3 extends over 15 amino acids. Trimming took 2 bases from V and 5 from J; bases not matched to a gene: 5. CDR1 and CDR2 from the germline V gene are KGHSH and LQKENI. CDR3 amino acids: CASSPTGQQNEKLFF. The CDR3 coding sequence is TGTGCCAGCTCACCAACGGGACAGCAAAATGAAAAACTGTTTTTT.

This chain connects TRBV7-9 to TRBJ1-1; tentative D call: TRBD1 (6 bases). Trimming removed 5 bases at V and 1 base at J, with 14 bases between. This CDR3 contains 15 residues. Germline V gene lookup returns CDR1 SEHNR and CDR2 FQNEAQ (reference sequence). Here the CDR3 reads CASSPQGGRNTEAFF. CDR3 sequence (DNA): TGTGCCAGCAGCCCACAGGGAGGGAGGAACACTGAAGCTTTCTTT.

The chain carries TRBV11-2 and TRBJ2-1; a possible D gene is TRBD2 (5 bases). The CDR3 loop spans 16 amino acids. Per the germline V gene, CDR1 is SGHAT and CDR2 is FQNNGV. V was shortened by 5 bases and J by 5 bases, with 19 bases between the two germline ends. The CDR3 region has the DNA TGTGCCAGCAGCCCCTCCCTGGACTCTAGGGACAATGAGCAGTTCTTC. Its protein product is CASSPSLDSRDNEQFF.

The chain has TRBV2 and TRBJ1-1; 7 bases are a match to TRBD1. V was clipped by 6 bases and J by 1 base; unmatched bases: 5. CDR1 and CDR2 from the germline V gene are SNHLY and FYNNEI. This CDR3 spans 14 amino acids. As DNA, the CDR3 is TGTGCCAGCAGCGTGGACAGGACGAACACTGAAGCTTTCTTT. Residues: CASSVDRTNTEAFF.

The DNA for the CDR3 is TGTGCCAGCAGCCGCGGGACAGGGGGATTTAGCAATCAGCCCCAGCATTTT. Residues: CASSRGTGGFSNQPQHF. V is TRBV5-6 and J is TRBJ1-5, with TRBD1 identical over 11 bases. V was clipped by 4 bases and J by 0 bases; unmatched bases: 6. Germline CDR1 SGHDT, CDR2 YYEEEE. The CDR3 covers 17 residues. Based on the CDR3 plus reference TRBV5-6 and TRBJ1-5, the full variable domain is DAGVTQSPTHLIKTRGQQVTLRCSPKSGHDTVSWYQQALGQGPQFIFQYYEEEERQRGNFPDRFSGHQFPNYSSELNVNALLLGDSALYLCASSRGTGGFSNQPQHFGDGTRLSIL.

Only a few counts were recorded for this clone. The chain links TRBV6-5 to TRBJ2-7, with D perhaps matching TRBD1 (6 bases). The CDR3 runs 14 residues. The germline V gene encodes CDR1 MNHEY and CDR2 SVGAGI. Trimming removed 0 bases from V and 6 bases from J, with 12 bases in between. As DNA, the CDR3 is TGTGCCAGCAGTTACTCGCCTACAGGGCGCGAGCAGTACTTC. Encoded protein: CASSYSPTGREQYF.